The 3 T cell receptor beta chains in this list originate from one sample, sequenced in a study of patients and donors after allogeneic stem cell transplantation. TCRdb reprocessed the RT-PCR reads with MiXCR, giving one entry per CDR3 protein. The repertoire holds roughly 940,000 distinct CDR3 sequences, over 15% seen once, with approximately 5.9% in the top ten. The sequencing input was blood, either unsorted or a sorted T cell fraction (not recorded which). The receptors here all came from a human donor who was either an allogeneic HSCT recipient or a stem cell or donor lymphocyte infusion donor (not recorded which). It is not recorded whose cells these are; they may come from a transplant donor.

The chain couples TRBV20-1 to TRBJ2-3, with a weak D call TRBD2 (6 bases). The V and J ends lost 0 bases and 7 bases respectively, with 26 bases between them. The CDR3 has 18 residues. The germline V gene encodes CDR1 DFQATT and CDR2 SNEGSKA (reference sequence). The CDR3 spells CSARDGSGSSKSLHTQYF. DNA for the CDR3: TGCAGTGCTAGAGATGGGAGCGGGTCTTCCAAAAGTCTCCATACGCAGTATTTT.

The J gene is TRBJ1-2, the V gene TRBV5-8, with 7 nucleotides matching TRBD1. The CDR3 has 14 residues. Germline loops: CDR1 SGHTS, CDR2 YDEGEE. V was pared by 6 bases and J by 5 bases, with 10 bases of the junction left unmatched. The CDR3 region has the DNA TGTGCCAGCACCACCAGGGGGGGCACGTATGGCTACACCTTC. This translates into CASTTRGGTYGYTF.

The rearrangement joins TRBV20-1 to TRBJ2-1; perhaps TRBD2 as D (5 bases). Germline CDR1 and CDR2: DFQATT and SNEGSKA (reference sequence). CDR3 length: 13 amino acids. The CDR3 coding sequence is TGCAGATCCGATCGGACTCACCAGGAGGAGCAGTTCTTC. It encodes CRSDRTHQEEQFF.